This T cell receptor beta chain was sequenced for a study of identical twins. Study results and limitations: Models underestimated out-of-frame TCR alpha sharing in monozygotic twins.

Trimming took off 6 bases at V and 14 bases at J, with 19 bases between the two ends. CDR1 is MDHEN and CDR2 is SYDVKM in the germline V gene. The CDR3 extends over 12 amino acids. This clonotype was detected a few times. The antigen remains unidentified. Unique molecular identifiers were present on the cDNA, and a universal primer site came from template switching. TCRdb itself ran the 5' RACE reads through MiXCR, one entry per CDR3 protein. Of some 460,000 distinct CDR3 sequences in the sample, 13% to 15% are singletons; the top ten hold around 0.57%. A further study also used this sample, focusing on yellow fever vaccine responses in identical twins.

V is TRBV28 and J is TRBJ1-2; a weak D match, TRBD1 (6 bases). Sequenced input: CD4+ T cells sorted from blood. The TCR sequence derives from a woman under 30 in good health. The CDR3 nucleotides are TGTGCCAGCAGATCAGGGGCGACCCTGGGTACCTTC. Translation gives CASRSGATLGTF.